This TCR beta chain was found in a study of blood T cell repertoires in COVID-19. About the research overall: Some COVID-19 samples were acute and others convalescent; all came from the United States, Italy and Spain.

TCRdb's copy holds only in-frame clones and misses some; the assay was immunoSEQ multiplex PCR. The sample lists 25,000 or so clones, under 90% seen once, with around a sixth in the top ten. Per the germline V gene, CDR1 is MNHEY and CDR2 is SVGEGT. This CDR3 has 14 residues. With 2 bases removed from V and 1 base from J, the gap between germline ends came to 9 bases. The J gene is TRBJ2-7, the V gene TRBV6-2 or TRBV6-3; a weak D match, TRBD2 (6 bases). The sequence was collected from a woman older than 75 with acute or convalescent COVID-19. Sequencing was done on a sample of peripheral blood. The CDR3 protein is CASSYPGLSYEQYF. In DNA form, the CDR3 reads TGTGCCAGCAGTTACCCGGGACTTTCCTACGAGCAGTACTTC.